The following is a T cell receptor (beta chain) sequence with its context. This CDR3 is 15 amino acids long. V was clipped by 0 bases and J by 6 bases; unmatched bases: 5. From germline, CDR1 is SGDLS and CDR2 YYNGEE. This specimen comes from a study of blood T cell repertoires in COVID-19. Study-level background: Sites across the United States, Italy and Spain contributed samples from acute and convalescent COVID-19. PBMCs, B-cell-depleted T cells, or T cells provided the cDNA or gDNA that made up the material.

TCRdb keeps only in-frame clones here, not all; method: immunoSEQ multiplex PCR. The table includes 140,000 to 150,000 clones, 80% detected once. Sequenced sample: peripheral blood. This sequence joins TRBV9 and TRBJ2-2; 7 bases line up with TRBD2. The TCR originated in a man aged 60 to 75 with active or convalescent COVID-19. DNA of the CDR3: TGTGCCAGCAGCGTAGAGCCTAGCGGTGCCGGGGAGCTGTTTTTT. Translated, it gives CASSVEPSGAGELFF.